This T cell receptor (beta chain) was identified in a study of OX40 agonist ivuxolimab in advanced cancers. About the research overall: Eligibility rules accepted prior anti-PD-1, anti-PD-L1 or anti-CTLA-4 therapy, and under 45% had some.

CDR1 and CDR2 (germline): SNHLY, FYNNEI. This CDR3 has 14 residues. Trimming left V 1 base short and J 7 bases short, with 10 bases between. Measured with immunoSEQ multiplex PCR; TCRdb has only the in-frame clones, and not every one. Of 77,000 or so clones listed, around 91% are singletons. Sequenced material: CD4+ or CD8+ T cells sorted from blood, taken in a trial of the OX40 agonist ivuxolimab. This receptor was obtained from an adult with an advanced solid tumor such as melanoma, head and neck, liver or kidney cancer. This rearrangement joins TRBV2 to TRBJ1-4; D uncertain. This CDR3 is CASSEGWRGEKLFF. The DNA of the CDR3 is TGTGCCAGCAGTGAAGGGTGGAGAGGTGAAAAACTGTTTTTT.